This T cell receptor beta chain was observed in a study of blood T cell repertoires in COVID-19. In the study overall: In each case, the material was cDNA or gDNA derived from T cells, B-cell-depleted T cells, or PBMCs.

Produced via immunoSEQ multiplex PCR; TCRdb's table is partial and in-frame only. There are 80,000 or so clones in the sample; 77% occur only once, and 9.5% to 10% lies in the top ten. The CDR3 is 15 residues long. The ends were cut back, 0 bases at V and 6 bases at J, with 16 bases in the middle. The germline V gene has CDR1 SGHRS and CDR2 YFSETQ. This rearrangement joins TRBV5-1 to TRBJ2-7; a possible D gene is TRBD2 (7 bases). The sequenced sample consisted of peripheral blood. This clonotype originated in a human donor in a cohort sampled during active COVID-19. For the CDR3, the DNA is TGCGCCAGCAGCTTGGGATTCGGGGGGCAGGTCGAGCAGTACTTC. Amino acid sequence: CASSLGFGGQVEQYF. Complete variable domain (other parts from reference TRBV5-1 and TRBJ2-7): KAGVTQTPRYLIKTRGQQVTLSCSPISGHRSVSWYQQTPGQGLQFLFEYFSETQRNKGNFPGRFSGRQFSNSRSEMNVSTLELGDSALYLCASSLGFGGQVEQYFGPGTRLTVT.